A single sample gave rise to the 25 T cell receptor beta chains below, sequenced in a study of blood T cells in healthy people across ages. PCR was performed a second time for roughly 7 to 11 cycles using a sample-barcoded 5' primer and a J-beta primer mix. Using its own MiXCR run on the 5' RACE reads, TCRdb lists one record per CDR3 protein. The sample shows 850,000 to 1,300,000 distinct CDR3 sequences, 40% to 45% of them seen only once. The sample consisted of blood. The source is a woman aged 60-75 years in good health.

This clonotype has ten or more counts. The V gene is TRBV14, the J gene TRBJ2-5; weak D call: TRBD2 (6 bases). Germline V CDR1 and CDR2: SGHDN, FVKESK. The V end lost 5 bases, the J end lost 5 bases, and 12 bases lay between the germline ends. The CDR3 sequence is 13 residues long. The CDR3: CASSETSRETQYF. The CDR3 DNA is TGTGCCAGCAGCGAGACTAGTAGGGAGACCCAGTACTTC. The full variable domain, with the rest looked up from reference TRBV14 and TRBJ2-5, is EAGVTQFPSHSVIEKGQTVTLRCDPISGHDNLYWYRRVMGKEIKFLLHFVKESKQDESGMPNNRFLAERTGGTYSTLKVQPAELEDSGVYFCASSETSRETQYFGPGTRLLVL.

Here the CDR3 DNA reads TGTGCCACTCAAGGACCTGTTTGGGTCGTATACGAGCAGTACTTC. Amino acid sequence: CATQGPVWVVYEQYF. V is TRBV6-1 and J is TRBJ2-5; D not resolved. The assigned J gene may be wrong: the sequence end matches TRBJ2-7 better. CDR1 and CDR2 (germline): MNHNS, SASEGT. This CDR3 region has 15 residues.

This clonotype has more than one count but fewer than ten. The rearrangement uses TRBV9 and TRBJ2-4, with 8 bases matching TRBD2. Gene TRBJ2-7 matches the end of the DNA better, so the J call may be wrong. The CDR3 covers 15 residues. Germline loops: CDR1 SGDLS, CDR2 YYNGEE. The CDR3 sequence is CASSRRIGAGDEQYF. Written as DNA, the CDR3 is TGTGCCAGCAGCCGACGCATCGGAGCGGGAGACGAGCAGTACTTC.

The chain combines TRBV29-1 with TRBJ2-3; D not resolved. The V gene lost 7 bases and the J gene lost 4 bases, with 9 bases spanning the gap. This CDR3 spans 11 amino acids. Germline V gene lookup returns CDR1 SQVTM and CDR2 ANQGSEA. CDR3 in DNA: TGCAGCGGTCGACCAGCAGATACGCAGTATTTT. Translating gives CSGRPADTQYF.

The chain is built from TRBV10-1 and TRBJ2-1; possible D gene TRBD1, 6 bases. Germline assignment: CDR1 WNHNN and CDR2 SYGVQD (reference sequence). This CDR3 spans 15 amino acids. V gave up 5 bases and J gave up 7 bases, with 18 bases separating them. The CDR3 DNA reads TGCGCCAGCAGTCCCGGGACATCTCAGGGGAATGAGCAGTTCTTC. It translates to CASSPGTSQGNEQFF.

The chain links TRBV24-1 to TRBJ2-3; 8 bases agree with TRBD1. V dropped 3 bases and J dropped 1; count of bases not matched to a gene: 8. This CDR3 region has 17 residues. The germline V gene encodes CDR1 KGHDR and CDR2 SFDVKD. CDR3 in DNA: TGTGCCACCAGTGATCCAGGACAGGGAGGCCGCACAGATACGCAGTATTTT. Its translation is CATSDPGQGGRTDTQYF.

The chain carries TRBV19 and TRBJ2-3, with 13 positions matching TRBD2. CDR3 length equals 19 residues. The V gene end was trimmed by 3 bases and the J gene end by 0 bases; junction bases not matched to a gene: 9. Per germline, CDR1 LNHDA and CDR2 SQIVND (reference sequence). Written as DNA, the CDR3 is TGTGCCAGTAGTATCGGACTAGCGGGAGACGTAGCGAGCACAGATACGCAGTATTTT. Translation: CASSIGLAGDVASTDTQYF.

A few counts support this clonotype. The genes are TRBV7-7 and TRBJ2-2; 9 bases are a match to TRBD1. The V gene end was trimmed by 2 bases and the J gene end by 2 bases; junction bases not matched to a gene: 9. Germline V gene lookup returns CDR1 SSHAT and CDR2 FNYEAQ (reference sequence). The CDR3 has 18 residues. The CDR3 nucleotides read TGTGCCAGCAGCTTACGTCGGACAGGGGTGGGAAACACCGGGGAGCTGTTTTTT. It codes for CASSLRRTGVGNTGELFF.

The chain carries TRBV3-1 and TRBJ2-1; D ambiguous. The CDR3 is 14 amino acids. The V end lost 4 bases, the J end lost 6 bases, and 13 bases lay between the germline ends. The germline CDR1 and CDR2 sequences are LGHDT and YNNKEL (reference sequence). In nucleotides, the CDR3 is TGTGCCAGCAGCCCCCGGGCGAAAAGCAATGAGCAGTTCTTC. Translation: CASSPRAKSNEQFF.

V usage is TRBV7-8 and J usage is TRBJ2-7; TRBD2 matches at 7 bases. Per germline, CDR1 SGHVS and CDR2 FQNEAQ. The CDR3 totals 14 residues. Trimming took 3 bases from V and 4 from J; bases not matched to a gene: 6. This CDR3 is CASSLDVGGYEQYF. The CDR3 region has the DNA TGTGCCAGCAGCTTGGACGTGGGGGGGTACGAGCAGTACTTC.

This chain uses TRBV6-4 with TRBJ2-7; D ambiguous. Germline CDR1 is MRHNA and CDR2 is SNTAGT. Trimming stripped 7 bases from V and 0 bases from J, with 13 bases between. The CDR3 contains 14 residues. The CDR3 DNA is TGTGCCAGCACCGAGGTTGTCACCTCCTACGAGCAGTACTTC. Its protein product is CASTEVVTSYEQYF.

This clonotype was seen more than once but under ten times. V and J are TRBV5-1 and TRBJ2-1; 11 positions agree with TRBD2. Trimming at V came to 4 bases and at J to 5 bases, leaving 5 bases not matched to a gene. The CDR3 contains 15 residues. Germline CDR1 and CDR2: SGHRS and YFSETQ. The CDR3, as DNA: TGCGCCAGCAGCACCGGGACTAGCGGCCACAATGAGCAGTTCTTC. It translates to CASSTGTSGHNEQFF.

V is TRBV7-2 and J is TRBJ1-6, with D possibly being TRBD1 (5 bases). From germline, CDR1 is SGHTA and CDR2 FQGNSA. The CDR3 has 15 residues. V lost 5 bases to trimming and J lost 4 bases, with 12 bases between them. CDR3 DNA: TGTGCCAGCAGCCCCCAGACAGATTATAATTCACCCCTCCACTTT. It specifies CASSPQTDYNSPLHF.

The chain carries TRBV7-7 and TRBJ2-7; D possibly corresponds to TRBD2 (5 bases). The CDR3 length is 15 residues. The germline V and J ends were trimmed by 3 bases and 0 bases, with 12 bases remaining between them. Germline CDR1 SSHAT, CDR2 FNYEAQ (reference sequence). The CDR3 loop reads CASSFTDGGSYEQYF. Here the CDR3 DNA reads TGTGCCAGCAGCTTCACTGACGGAGGCTCCTACGAGCAGTACTTC. Looking up the rest from reference TRBV7-7 and TRBJ2-7 gives the full variable domain: GAGVSQSPRYKVTKRGQDVTLRCDPISSHATLYWYQQALGQGPEFLTYFNYEAQPDKSGLPSDRFSAERPEGSISTLTIQRTEQRDSAMYRCASSFTDGGSYEQYFGPGTRLTVT.

The chain is built from TRBV12-3 or TRBV12-4 and TRBJ2-1; D call uncertain. This CDR3 has 14 amino acids. The V end was cut by 5 bases, the J end by 4 bases, with 12 bases between. CDR3 amino acids: CASSPRFGYNEQFF. In nucleotides, the CDR3 is TGTGCCAGCAGTCCTCGCTTCGGTTACAATGAGCAGTTCTTC.

The V gene is TRBV20-1, the J gene TRBJ2-3; the D is unclear. Germline V CDR1 and CDR2: DFQATT, SNEGSKA (reference sequence). The length of the CDR3 is 12 residues. The V end was cut by 1 base, the J end by 9 bases, with 11 bases between. CDR3 sequence reads: CSARGPPQTQYF. CDR3 coding DNA: TGCAGTGCTAGAGGCCCCCCTCAGACGCAGTATTTT.

The V and J genes are TRBV28 and TRBJ2-1, with 8 bases that match TRBD1. Trimming cost V 4 bases and J 4 bases; bases outside gene matches: 12. CDR3 length: 17 amino acids. CDR1 is MDHEN, CDR2 SYDVKM, per germline. The CDR3 DNA follows: TGTGCCAGCAGTTCACCCGTTTTTGGGACAGGATACAATGAGCAGTTCTTC. This encodes CASSSPVFGTGYNEQFF.

The chain uses TRBV10-1 and TRBJ2-7; D tentatively fits TRBD1 or TRBD2 (5 bases each). Trimming cost V 0 bases and J 7 bases, with 16 bases left between them. CDR1 is WNHNN, CDR2 SYGVQD, per germline (reference sequence). This CDR3 has 15 residues. The CDR3 DNA is TGCGCCAGCAGTGAGTCGATTTGGGGGAACAATGAGCAGTACTTC. It codes for CASSESIWGNNEQYF.

This clonotype was observed a few times. This chain connects TRBV12-5 to TRBJ2-1, with 11 nucleotides matching TRBD2. Germline lookup yields CDR1 LGHNT and CDR2 FRNRAP. The length of the CDR3 is 15 residues. V dropped 4 bases and J dropped 9; count of bases not matched to a gene: 8. The chain's CDR3 is CASGSLAGGGGEQFF. CDR3 bases: TGTGCTAGTGGTTCGTTAGCGGGAGGGGGCGGTGAGCAGTTCTTC. Based on the CDR3 plus reference TRBV12-5 and TRBJ2-1, the full variable domain is DARVTQTPRHKVTEMGQEVTMRCQPILGHNTVFWYRQTMMQGLELLAYFRNRAPLDDSGMPKDRFSAEMPDATLATLKIQPSEPRDSAVYFCASGSLAGGGGEQFFGPGTRLTVL.

Regarding this clonotype: It may be a read error: a sequence one base away is much more abundant. The CDR3 sequence: CASSSQPTGEQYF. Here the CDR3 DNA reads TGTGCCAGCAGCTCCCAGCCAACGGGCGAGCAGTACTTC. J is TRBJ2-5 and V is TRBV7-3; D is uncertain. With the DNA end fitting TRBJ2-7 better, the J assignment may be wrong. CDR1 and CDR2 from the germline V gene are SGHTA and FQGTGA. This CDR3 has 13 residues.

The chain carries TRBV5-8 and TRBJ2-7; no clear D gene. The V end lost 6 bases, the J end lost 4 bases, and 8 bases lay between the germline ends. CDR3 length equals 11 residues. From germline, CDR1 is SGHTS and CDR2 YDEGEE. This chain's CDR3 is CASTYSYEQYF. In nucleotides, the CDR3 is TGTGCCAGCACCTACAGTTACGAGCAGTACTTC.

The chain couples TRBV28 to TRBJ2-7; 9 bases are a match to TRBD2. J gave up 7 bases and V 6 bases, and 16 bases lay outside the gene matches. This CDR3 has 16 amino acids. Germline loops: CDR1 MDHEN, CDR2 SYDVKM. CDR3 sequence reads: CASRTMAGGQYNEQYF. Written as DNA, the CDR3 is TGTGCCAGCAGGACGATGGCGGGAGGGCAATACAATGAGCAGTACTTC.

This clonotype was picked up a small number of times. The V gene is TRBV18, the J gene TRBJ2-5; D is possibly TRBD2 (6 bases). CDR3 length equals 13 residues. Germline V gene data show CDR1 as KGHSH and CDR2 as LQKENI. Trimming took off 4 bases at V and 1 base at J, with 7 bases between the two ends. CDR3 DNA: TGTGCCAGCTCACGGGAGGCCCAAGAGACCCAGTACTTC. Its protein is CASSREAQETQYF.

This sequence joins TRBV4-1 and TRBJ2-4, with D uncertain. The CDR3 sequence is 14 residues long. V dropped 1 base and J dropped 13 bases, with 17 bases sitting between them. The germline V gene encodes CDR1 MGHRA and CDR2 YSYEKL. The CDR3, as DNA: TGCGCCAGCAGCCAAGCGGCCAGTAGTCTGGAGCAGTACTTC. Translating gives CASSQAASSLEQYF.

V gene TRBV9 combines with J gene TRBJ2-5, with TRBD1 matching 11 bases. CDR3 length: 15 residues. CDR1 SGDLS and CDR2 YYNGEE come from the germline V gene. V trimming: 0 bases; J trimming: 4 bases; junction bases outside the gene matches: 2. As DNA, the CDR3 is TGTGCCAGCAGCGTAGCCGGGACAGGGGGAGAGACCCAGTACTTC. Translated, it gives CASSVAGTGGETQYF.